The 7 T cell receptor beta chains given below trace back to one sample, sequenced in a study of T-cell memory formation after mild COVID-19. One entry per CDR3 protein results from TCRdb running MiXCR on the 5' RACE reads. In the table there are approximately 340,000 distinct CDR3 sequences, approximately 16% of which are singletons. Input material: PBMCs or a T cell subset sorted from them (not recorded which). The receptors here all came from a young man who had mild COVID-19 (a few samples of this study predate the infection). Cell type and time point are not known.

The rearrangement uses TRBV3-1 and TRBJ2-4, with a weak D call TRBD2 (5 bases). V lost 1 base and J lost 0, with 16 bases in between. Germline V gene sequence: CDR1 LGHDT, CDR2 YNNKEL (reference sequence). The CDR3 spans 18 residues. CDR3: CASSQVVGLPLAKNIQYF. For the CDR3, the DNA is TGTGCCAGCAGCCAAGTTGTAGGACTCCCCCTAGCCAAAAACATTCAGTACTTC.

This chain joins TRBV7-9 and TRBJ2-5; no firm D call. V was cut by 8 bases and J by 4 bases, with 23 bases left in between. Germline loops: CDR1 SEHNR, CDR2 FQNEAQ (reference sequence). This CDR3 is 16 amino acids long. CDR3: CASPSPGSSLGETQYF. As DNA, the CDR3 is TGTGCCAGCCCCTCGCCGGGCTCTTCGTTGGGAGAGACCCAGTACTTC.

At least ten counts were recorded for this clonotype. J is TRBJ2-7 and V is TRBV5-1; 9 bases fit TRBD1. J gave up 6 bases and V 0 bases, and 13 bases lay outside the gene matches. Germline V gene data show CDR1 as SGHRS and CDR2 as YFSETQ. The CDR3 has 17 amino acids. This chain's CDR3 is CASSLGPTGGFSSEQYF. The CDR3 nucleotides are TGCGCCAGCAGCTTGGGTCCTACAGGGGGCTTTTCGAGCGAGCAGTACTTC. The full variable domain, its missing parts supplied by reference TRBV5-1 and TRBJ2-7, is KAGVTQTPRYLIKTRGQQVTLSCSPISGHRSVSWYQQTPGQGLQFLFEYFSETQRNKGNFPGRFSGRQFSNSRSEMNVSTLELGDSALYLCASSLGPTGGFSSEQYFGPGTRLTVT.

This clonotype turned up a few times. The J gene is TRBJ2-5, the V gene TRBV6-6; the D gene is possibly TRBD2 (6 bases). Between the trimmed V and J ends, which lost 2 bases and 1 base, there was a span of 11 bases. The CDR3 loop spans 15 amino acids. Germline V gene lookup returns CDR1 MNHNY and CDR2 SVGAGI (reference sequence). The CDR3 spells CASSYASEFQETQYF. The CDR3 DNA is TGTGCCAGCAGTTACGCTAGCGAGTTCCAAGAGACCCAGTACTTC.

The rearrangement joins TRBV12-3 or TRBV12-4 to TRBJ1-3; D is undetermined. The length of the CDR3 is 16 residues. V shed 3 bases and J shed 0 bases, with 12 bases lying between them. The CDR3 sequence is CASSLPAGDSGNTIYF. CDR3 coding DNA: TGTGCCAGCAGTTTGCCGGCGGGAGACTCTGGAAACACCATATATTTT.

The rearrangement links TRBV4-1 to TRBJ2-7, with a tentative D call TRBD1 (6 bases). The CDR3 is made up of 12 amino acids. V was pared by 1 base and J by 7 bases, with 8 bases between. Germline V gives CDR1 MGHRA, CDR2 YSYEKL. The CDR3 here is CASSQADREQYF. In nucleotides, the CDR3 is TGCGCCAGCAGCCAAGCCGACAGGGAGCAGTACTTC.

V is TRBV24-1 and J is TRBJ1-2; no definite D call. Germline V lookup: CDR1 KGHDR, CDR2 SFDVKD. Trimming took off 0 bases at V and 3 bases at J, with 7 bases between the two ends. The CDR3 runs to 14 residues. Written as DNA, the CDR3 is TGTGCCACCAGTGATTTGTACACGTACTATGGCTACACCTTC. Residues: CATSDLYTYYGYTF.